This T cell receptor (beta chain) was found in a study of T cell repertoires in MIS-A myocarditis (dated 2022 in TCRdb). As to this clone: Its antigen target is currently unknown. No base-level quality is on record; no much larger clone is a single base apart.

Based on the germline V gene, the CDR1 and CDR2 sequences are SNHLY and FYNNEI. CDR3 length: 12 amino acids, cysteine to phenylalanine. Only CDR3 DNA remains: 36 bases, in frame from the first base. Relative to germline, V is 5 bases shorter and J is 2 bases shorter, with 6 bases between their ends. TCRbeta CDR3 regions were amplified by the immunoSEQ bias-controlled multiplex PCR and were subjected to high-throughput sequencing. From the authors' description of their analysis: The immunoSEQ vendor pipeline collapsed and filtered the CDR3 sequences so that the abundance and frequency of each unique TCRbeta CDR3 could be quantified. CD-HIT clustered dominant CDR3 amino acid sequences with SARS-CoV-2-specific ImmuneCODE TCRbeta sequences at a 90% global sequence identity threshold. A clone was classed as hyperexpanded at a frequency of 0.1 to 1 and as large at a frequency of 0.01 to 0.1. The CDR3 amino acid sequences and the V and J gene assignments of the dominant clones were confirmed with MiXCR. The R stringdist package was used to compute Levenshtein distances between the patient clonotypes and the ImmuneCODE hits. This is the immuneACCESS table as TCRdb keeps it, with only in-frame sequences that have V and J called. A part of the clones is gone; compared with another copy, unresolved V genes explain less than half, and the rest is unexplained. Clone size and the V and J calls come from that table; the DNA yielded D and trimming. Within this sample are about 10,000 clones, with 80% to 90% of them counted one time only. More than 2% of the sample belongs to the ten largest clones.

The QIAamp DNA FFPE kit was used to extract genomic DNA from formalin-fixed paraffin-embedded autopsy tissue. The sample comprised thoracic lymph node tissue obtained at autopsy. The V and J segments used are TRBV2 and TRBJ1-1, with the D gene not clear enough to name. The TCR was taken from a man aged 18 to 29 with fulminant myocarditis from multisystem inflammatory syndrome in adults (MIS-A) after COVID-19. In nucleotides, the sequence is TGTGCCAGCAGTCCCTACAACACTGAAGCTTTCTTT. This encodes CASSPYNTEAFF.